The present T cell receptor beta chain was sequenced within a study of blood T cell repertoires in COVID-19. V was clipped by 4 bases and J by 0 bases; unmatched bases: 3. Germline lookup yields CDR1 SGHTA and CDR2 FQGNSA. This CDR3 region has 17 residues. The data were produced by immunoSEQ multiplex PCR, yet TCRdb's version contains in-frame clones alone and is incomplete. The repertoire holds 25,000 to 35,000 clones, with around 87% as singletons. V is TRBV7-2 and J is TRBJ2-5; 15 bases agree with TRBD2. This TCR was sampled from a human donor in a cohort sampled during active COVID-19. The donor label of this sample is uncertain. The sample was peripheral blood. CDR3 sequence: CASSSGLAGGNQETQYF. The CDR3 coding sequence is TGTGCCAGCAGCTCGGGACTAGCGGGAGGCAACCAAGAGACCCAGTACTTC. Full variable domain (remainder filled in from reference TRBV7-2 and TRBJ2-5): GAGVSQSPSNKVTEKGKDVELRCDPISGHTALYWYRQSLGQGLEFLIYFQGNSAPDKSGLPSDRFSAERTGGSVSTLTIQRTQQEDSAVYLCASSSGLAGGNQETQYFGPGTRLLVL.